What follows are 5 T cell receptor beta chains derived from one specimen sequenced in a study of blood T cell repertoires in COVID-19. TCRdb's table, derived via immunoSEQ multiplex PCR, lists solely in-frame clones and lacks some. The data show under 300,000 clones, 86% seen once. Sequencing was performed on peripheral blood. All receptors derive from a man between 60 and 75 years old with acute or convalescent COVID-19.

J is TRBJ2-3 and V is TRBV4-3; 9 nucleotides agree with TRBD1. Looked up from germline, CDR1 is LGHNA and CDR2 is YSLEER. Trimming cost V 5 bases and J 4 bases; bases outside gene matches: 4. This CDR3 region has 14 residues. The CDR3 protein is CASSGQGYADTQYF. DNA of the CDR3: TGCGCCAGCAGCGGACAGGGGTACGCAGATACGCAGTATTTT.

J is TRBJ1-1 and V is TRBV6-2 or TRBV6-3, with TRBD1 matching over 10 bases. The CDR3 runs 16 residues. V was clipped by 4 bases and J by 4 bases; unmatched bases: 9. CDR1 and CDR2 (germline): MNHEY, SVGEGT. The CDR3 region is CASSSGTGVIGTEAFF. The CDR3 DNA is TGTGCCAGCAGTTCCGGGACAGGGGTAATCGGCACTGAAGCTTTCTTT.

The chain recombines TRBV9 with TRBJ2-4; 8 bases line up with TRBD1. The V gene's germline CDR1 is SGDLS and CDR2 YYNGEE. Losses at the gene ends were 2 bases for V and 8 bases for J; bases not matched to a gene: 6. There are 14 residues in the CDR3. Here the CDR3 DNA reads TGTGCCAGCAGCGTTAGACAGGGGACGGACATTCAGTACTTC. Protein product: CASSVRQGTDIQYF.

The chain has TRBV28 and TRBJ1-2, with D possibly being TRBD1 (5 bases). The V gene's germline CDR1 is MDHEN and CDR2 SYDVKM. This CDR3 is 13 amino acids long. V lost 6 bases and J 2 bases, leaving 10 bases between the germline ends. CDR3 amino acids: CASSSRGNYGYTF. CDR3 DNA: TGTGCCAGCAGCTCTCGGGGGAACTATGGCTACACCTTC.

V gene TRBV11-3 combines with J gene TRBJ2-7, with 7 nucleotides matching TRBD1. Germline assignment: CDR1 SGHNT and CDR2 YENEEA. The CDR3 has 14 amino acids. With 4 bases clipped from V and 3 bases from J, the junction kept 6 bases outside the gene matches. This CDR3 reads CASSSGDRYYEQYF. DNA of the CDR3: TGTGCCAGCAGCTCAGGGGACAGATACTACGAGCAGTACTTC.